This paragraph reports one T cell receptor beta chain. The antigen remains undetermined. The CDR3 regions of TCR beta were amplified from RNA transcripts. HTBI primers were the set used in a first-round RT-PCR of the TCR CDR3. MiXCR, applied by TCRdb to the multiplex PCR reads, yields one record per CDR3 protein. The sample lists hundreds of thousands of distinct CDR3 sequences, 18% occurring once. This sample is part of a study of T cells in Graves' hyperthyroidism and ophthalmopathy. About the research overall: Peripheral blood was drawn at first diagnosis, prior to all treatment. Study results and limitations: By a 13 V-J model, ophthalmopathy was set apart from stable hyperthyroidism.

The CDR3 is 18 amino acids. Trimming pared 6 bases from V and 0 bases from J, leaving 18 bases between. The V gene's germline CDR1 is LNHDA and CDR2 SQIVND (reference sequence). This sequence joins TRBV19 and TRBJ2-6; no firm D call. Sample: blood. The sequence came from a woman aged 50 to 60 with Graves' hyperthyroidism that later progressed to Graves' ophthalmopathy. This CDR3 reads CASRPTQGPFSGANVLTF. Written as DNA, the CDR3 is TGTGCCAGTAGACCGACACAAGGGCCCTTCTCTGGGGCCAACGTCCTGACTTTC.